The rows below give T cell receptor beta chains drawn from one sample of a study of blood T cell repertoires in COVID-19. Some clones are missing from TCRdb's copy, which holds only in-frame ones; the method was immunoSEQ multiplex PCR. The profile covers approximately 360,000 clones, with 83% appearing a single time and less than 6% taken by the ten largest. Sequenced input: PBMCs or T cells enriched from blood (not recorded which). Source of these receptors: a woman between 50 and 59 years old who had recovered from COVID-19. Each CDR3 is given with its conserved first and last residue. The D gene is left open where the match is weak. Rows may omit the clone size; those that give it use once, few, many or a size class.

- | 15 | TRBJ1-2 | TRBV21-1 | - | CASSKARGRTYGYTF | TGTGCCAGCAGCAAAGCCAGGGGACGGACCTATGGCTACACCTTC
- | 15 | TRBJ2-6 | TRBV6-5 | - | CAAIPKTAGANVLTF | TGTGCCGCCATCCCCAAAACAGCTGGGGCCAACGTCCTGACTTTC
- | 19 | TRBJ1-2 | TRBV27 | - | CASLLEEQSAGIANYGYTF | TGTGCCAGCTTGTTAGAGGAACAGTCAGCGGGGATCGCAAACTATGGCTACACCTTC
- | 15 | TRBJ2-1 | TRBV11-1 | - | CASSQGSSSYNEQFF | TGTGCCAGCAGCCAGGGGTCCAGCTCCTACAATGAGCAGTTCTTC
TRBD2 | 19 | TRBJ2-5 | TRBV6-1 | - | CASSGSILAGGPLGETQYF | TGTGCCAGCAGTGGAAGCATCCTAGCGGGAGGGCCGCTTGGAGAGACCCAGTACTTC
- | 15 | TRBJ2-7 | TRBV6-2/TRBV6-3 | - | CASSFHDNHRYEQYF | TGTGCCAGCAGTTTCCACGACAATCACCGCTACGAGCAGTACTTC
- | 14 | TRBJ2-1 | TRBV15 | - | CATSPQIANNEQFF | TGTGCCACCAGCCCCCAGATAGCAAACAATGAGCAGTTCTTC
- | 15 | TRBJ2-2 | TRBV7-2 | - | CASSKDKAATGELFF | TGTGCCAGCAGCAAAGACAAGGCAGCCACCGGGGAGCTGTTTTTT
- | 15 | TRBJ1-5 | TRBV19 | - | CASSTLQHSNQPQHF | TGTGCCAGTAGTACCTTGCAACATAGCAATCAGCCCCAGCATTTT
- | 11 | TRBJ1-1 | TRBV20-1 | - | CSAKRGTEAFF | TGCAGTGCTAAAAGAGGAACTGAAGCTTTCTTT
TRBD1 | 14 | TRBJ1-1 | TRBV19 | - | CASTLGQLNTEAFF | TGTGCCAGTACCCTGGGACAGCTGAACACTGAAGCTTTCTTT
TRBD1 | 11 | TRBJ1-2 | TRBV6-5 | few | CASDETGSYTF | TGTGCCAGCGACGAGACAGGGTCCTACACCTTC
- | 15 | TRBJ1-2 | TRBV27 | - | CASSLWGGINYGYTF | TGTGCCAGCAGTTTGTGGGGGGGGATTAACTATGGCTACACCTTC
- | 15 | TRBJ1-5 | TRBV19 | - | CASSPSGGSNQPQHF | TGTGCCAGTAGTCCTTCCGGGGGAAGCAATCAGCCCCAGCATTTT
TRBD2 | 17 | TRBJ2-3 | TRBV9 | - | CASSVSPGGSGTDTQYF | TGTGCCAGCAGCGTAAGTCCGGGCGGGAGTGGCACAGATACGCAGTATTTT
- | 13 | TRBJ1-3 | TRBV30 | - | CAWRRGVGNTIYF | TGTGCCTGGAGGCGGGGGGTTGGAAACACCATATATTTT
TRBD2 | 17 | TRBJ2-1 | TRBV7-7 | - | CASSFQPLAATYNEQFF | TGTGCTAGCAGCTTCCAACCTCTAGCGGCAACCTACAATGAGCAGTTCTTC
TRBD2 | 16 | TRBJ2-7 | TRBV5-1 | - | CASSQGASGGALWQYF | TGCGCCAGCAGCCAAGGGGCTAGCGGGGGGGCCTTATGGCAGTACTTC
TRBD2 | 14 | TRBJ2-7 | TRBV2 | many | CASKTSGGVYEQYF | TGTGCCAGCAAGACTAGCGGGGGGGTATACGAGCAGTACTTC
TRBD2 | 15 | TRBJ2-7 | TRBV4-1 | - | CASSQVLAGGYEQYF | TGCGCCAGCAGCCAAGTTCTAGCGGGAGGATACGAGCAGTACTTC
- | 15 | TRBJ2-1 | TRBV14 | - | CASRDTGTFDNEQFF | TGTGCCAGCAGGGATACCGGGACTTTCGACAATGAGCAGTTCTTC
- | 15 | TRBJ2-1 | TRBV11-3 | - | CASSLAGSAHNEQFF | TGTGCCAGCAGCTTAGCAGGGTCGGCTCACAATGAGCAGTTCTTC
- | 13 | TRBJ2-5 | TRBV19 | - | CASGEGSQETQYF | TGTGCCAGTGGCGAGGGATCCCAAGAGACCCAGTACTTC
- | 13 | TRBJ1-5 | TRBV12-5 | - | CASGSLSNQPQHF | TGTGCTAGTGGTTCCCTCAGCAATCAGCCCCAGCATTTT
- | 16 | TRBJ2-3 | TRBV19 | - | CASSIPGSLPPDTQYF | TGTGCCAGTAGTATCCCGGGATCTCTCCCCCCAGATACGCAGTATTTT
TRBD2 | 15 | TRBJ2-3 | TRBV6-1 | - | CASSEIAGGPDTQYF | TGTGCCAGCAGTGAGATAGCGGGAGGGCCAGATACGCAGTATTTT
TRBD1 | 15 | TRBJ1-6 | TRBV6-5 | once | CASSPPTGGSSPLHF | TGTGCCAGCAGTCCTCCGACAGGGGGCAGTTCACCCCTCCACTTT
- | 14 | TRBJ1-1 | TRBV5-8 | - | CASSLLPGNTEAFF | TGTGCCAGCAGCTTGCTTCCGGGGAACACTGAAGCTTTCTTT
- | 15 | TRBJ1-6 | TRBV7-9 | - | CASSLGTTNNSPLHF | TGTGCCAGCAGCTTAGGGACAACAAATAATTCACCCCTCCACTTT
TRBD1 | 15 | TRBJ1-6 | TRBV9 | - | CASSPRTGLNSPLHF | TGTGCCAGCAGCCCAAGGACAGGGCTTAATTCACCCCTCCACTTT
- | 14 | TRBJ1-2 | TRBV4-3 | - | CASSPDRWTYGYTF | TGCGCCAGCAGCCCCGACAGGTGGACTTATGGCTACACCTTC
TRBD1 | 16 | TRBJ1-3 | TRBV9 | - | CASSVGGQGAQNTIYF | TGTGCCAGCAGCGTAGGGGGACAGGGAGCCCAAAACACCATATATTTT
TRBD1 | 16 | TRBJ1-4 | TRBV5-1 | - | CASSLEAGGYNEKLFF | TGCGCCAGCAGCTTGGAGGCAGGGGGTTATAATGAAAAACTGTTTTTT
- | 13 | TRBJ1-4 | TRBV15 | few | CATSRVGNEKLFF | TGTGCCACCAGCAGAGTCGGTAATGAAAAACTGTTTTTT
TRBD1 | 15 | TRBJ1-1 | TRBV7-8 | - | CASSPQTGLNTEAFF | TGTGCCAGCAGCCCCCAGACAGGGCTGAACACTGAAGCTTTCTTT
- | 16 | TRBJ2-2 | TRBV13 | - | CASSLGLKRNTGELFF | TGTGCCAGCAGCTTAGGCCTAAAGAGGAACACCGGGGAGCTGTTTTTT
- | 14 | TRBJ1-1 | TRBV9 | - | CASSVKGWGTEAFF | TGTGCCAGCAGCGTCAAGGGGTGGGGCACTGAAGCTTTCTTT
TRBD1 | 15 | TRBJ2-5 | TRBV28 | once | CASTHTGQGRQTQYF | TGTGCCAGCACACACACGGGACAGGGCCGGCAGACCCAGTACTTC
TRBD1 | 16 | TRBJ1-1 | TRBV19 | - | CASSSRQGEADTEAFF | TGTGCCAGTAGTTCACGACAGGGGGAGGCGGACACTGAAGCTTTCTTT
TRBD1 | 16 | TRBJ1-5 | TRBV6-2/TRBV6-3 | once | CASSYQGASWNQPQHF | TGTGCCAGCAGTTATCAGGGGGCGAGTTGGAATCAGCCCCAGCATTTT
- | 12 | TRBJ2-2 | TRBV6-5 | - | CAGDSGGRELFF | TGTGCCGGGGACTCGGGCGGGAGGGAGCTGTTTTTT
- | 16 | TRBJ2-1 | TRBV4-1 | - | CASSQDTGSSYNEQFF | TGCGCCAGCAGCCAAGATACAGGGAGCTCCTACAATGAGCAGTTCTTC
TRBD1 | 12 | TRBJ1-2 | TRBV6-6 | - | CASNAGGYGYTF | TGTGCCAGCAATGCAGGGGGCTATGGCTACACCTTC
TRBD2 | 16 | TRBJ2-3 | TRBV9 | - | CASSVAGREVTDTQYF | TGTGCCAGCAGCGTAGCGGGTCGGGAGGTGACAGATACGCAGTATTTT
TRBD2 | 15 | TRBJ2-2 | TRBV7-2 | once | CASRSTSGSAGELFF | TGTGCCAGCAGGTCGACTAGCGGGAGTGCCGGGGAGCTGTTTTTT
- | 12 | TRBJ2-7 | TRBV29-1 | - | CSVGDPAGGQYF | TGCAGCGTCGGGGACCCCGCCGGGGGGCAGTACTTC
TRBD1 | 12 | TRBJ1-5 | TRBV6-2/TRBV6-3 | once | CASSRLGQGNHF | TGTGCCAGCAGTCGACTCGGACAGGGTAATCATTTT
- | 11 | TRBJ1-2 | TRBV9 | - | CASSVGTAYTF | TGTGCCAGCAGCGTAGGGACTGCCTACACCTTC
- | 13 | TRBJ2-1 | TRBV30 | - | CACNRGSYNEQFF | TGTGCCTGCAACCGAGGGTCCTACAATGAGCAGTTCTTC
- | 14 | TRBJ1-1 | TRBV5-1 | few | CASSLQVRGTEAFF | TGCGCCAGCAGCCTCCAGGTAAGAGGGACTGAAGCTTTCTTT
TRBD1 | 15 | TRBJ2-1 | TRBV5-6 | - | CASSSVGQGAGEQFF | TGTGCCAGCAGCTCAGTAGGACAGGGGGCTGGTGAGCAGTTCTTC
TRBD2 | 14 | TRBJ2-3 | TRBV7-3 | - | CASSLGLAGDTQYF | TGTGCCAGCAGCTTAGGTCTAGCGGGGGATACGCAGTATTTT
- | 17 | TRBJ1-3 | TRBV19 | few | CASSIGSRAYSGNTIYF | TGTGCCAGTAGTATAGGCTCCAGGGCCTACTCTGGAAACACCATATATTTT
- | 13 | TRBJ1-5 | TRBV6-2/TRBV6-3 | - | CASSRLGSQPQHF | TGTGCCAGCAGTCGACTCGGCAGTCAGCCCCAGCATTTT